The following is a T cell receptor beta chain sequence with its context. The antigen remains undetermined. Unfractionated whole blood was the source of the extracted total RNA. The sample is drawn from a study of human T cells and chemical hapten exposure. CDR3 size: 14 residues. V was pared by 2 bases and J by 2 bases, with 6 bases between. Germline values: CDR1 MNHEY, CDR2 SVGAGI. Points from the study as a whole: With DPC sensitization, TCRs exceeding 1 in 1000 frequency showed no change.

Unique molecular identifiers were attached to individual cDNA molecules within the library. TCRdb re-called the 5' RACE reads with MiXCR, one entry per CDR3 protein. Counted here are 110,000 or so distinct CDR3 sequences, approximately 20% occurring once; the ten biggest clones make up roughly 3.1%. The receptor's source is a human donor in good health. The chain uses TRBV6-5 and TRBJ2-2; D is unclear. In DNA, the CDR3 is TGTGCCAGCAGTTACCCAAGAAACACCGGGGAGCTGTTTTTT. Its protein product is CASSYPRNTGELFF.